The source of this T cell receptor beta chain is a study of cytomegalovirus exposure and HLA in healthy donors. General study results and limits: TCR clusters originating in the first cohort tended to co-occur in the approximately 130 validation repertoires, according to a later analysis.

The protocol was immunoSEQ multiplex PCR, while the TCRdb copy is restricted to in-frame clones and leaves out a portion. The sample holds around 300,000 clones, roughly 88% seen once. With 4 bases clipped from V and 4 bases from J, the junction kept 4 bases outside the gene matches. This CDR3 contains 13 residues. Germline V gene sequence: CDR1 SGHRS, CDR2 YFSETQ. The approximately 120-subject validation cohort, separate from the approximately 660-subject first cohort, included the donors. Turning to this clone: Its antigen is undetermined.

The chain recombines TRBV5-1 with TRBJ2-7; 8 bases fit TRBD1. Sequences were obtained from PBMCs. The sequence was obtained from a man aged 30 to 39 in good health and CMV-seronegative. CDR3 DNA: TGCGCCAGCAGCCGGACAGGGAATTACGAGCAGTACTTC. Encoded protein: CASSRTGNYEQYF. Variable domain in full (rest from reference TRBV5-1 and TRBJ2-7): KAGVTQTPRYLIKTRGQQVTLSCSPISGHRSVSWYQQTPGQGLQFLFEYFSETQRNKGNFPGRFSGRQFSNSRSEMNVSTLELGDSALYLCASSRTGNYEQYFGPGTRLTVT.